This record concerns one TCR beta chain sequence. These data originate in a study of T-cell memory formation after mild COVID-19. The authors produced TCR alpha and TCR beta cDNA libraries with sample barcodes and UMIs by 5'RACE using constant-segment primers. TCRdb reprocessed the 5' RACE reads with MiXCR, giving one entry per CDR3 protein. Seen here are approximately 110,000 distinct CDR3 sequences, about a fifth observed once, and the top ten hold around 40%. The germline gives CDR1 SEHNR, CDR2 FQNEAQ (reference sequence). Trimming took off 4 bases at V and 4 bases at J, with 10 bases between the two ends. The CDR3 is made up of 13 amino acids.

Material for sequencing was PBMCs or a T cell subset sorted from them (not recorded which). The V and J genes are TRBV7-9 and TRBJ1-2, with unresolved D. This receptor was identified in a man younger than 35 who had mild COVID-19 (a few samples of this study predate the infection). Cell type and time point are not known. The CDR3 reads CASSSQVGYGYTF. CDR3 bases: TGTGCCAGCAGCTCCCAGGTGGGCTATGGCTACACCTTC.